The present TCR beta chain was sequenced within a study of OX40 agonist ivuxolimab in advanced cancers. About the study: Dosing consisted of intravenous ivuxolimab at 0.01 to 10 mg/kg every 2 weeks.

The CDR3 covers 16 residues. V shed 5 bases and J shed 0 bases, with 14 bases lying between them. CDR1 MDHEN and CDR2 SYDVKM come from the germline V gene. Assay: immunoSEQ multiplex PCR; the TCRdb copy retains only in-frame clones and omits some. There are 30,000 to 45,000 clones in the sample; around 87% occur only once, and 32% lies in the top ten. Sequenced here: CD4+ or CD8+ T cells sorted from blood, sampled in a trial of the OX40 agonist ivuxolimab. The genes are TRBV28 and TRBJ2-1; no clear D. This TCR came from an adult with an advanced solid tumor such as melanoma, head and neck, liver or kidney cancer. DNA of the CDR3: TGTGCCAGCAGTCCCCCGGCACTACTCTCCTACAATGAGCAGTTCTTC. It encodes CASSPPALLSYNEQFF.